The present entry profiles one TCR beta chain with its context. Its antigen is not identified. These data come from a study of blood T cells in healthy people across ages. Study findings and constraints: No conclusive comparison of naive versus antigen-experienced cells was possible with unsorted PBMCs.

Trimming took 4 bases from V and 14 from J, leaving 15 bases between them. The CDR3 has 12 amino acids. From germline, CDR1 is SEHNR and CDR2 FQNEAQ (reference sequence). Sample donors were healthy Caucasian individuals that came from Russia, aged roughly 6 to 100. Sample-barcoded 5' priming and a J-beta primer mix drove a second PCR of about 7 to 12 cycles. Via MiXCR, TCRdb re-called the 5' RACE reads, giving one row per CDR3 protein. Of fewer than 600,000 distinct CDR3 sequences in the sample, about 25% were seen once. These sequences were also reported in another study, on T cells of mothers and their children.

The chain is built from TRBV7-9 and TRBJ2-4, with D possibly called TRBD1 or TRBD2 (5 bases each). Sequencing used blood. This TCR was sampled from a boy between 2 and 10 years old in good health. The CDR3 protein is CASSWDVGKEYF. In DNA form, the CDR3 reads TGTGCCAGCAGCTGGGACGTGGGGAAAGAGTACTTC.